Each of the 31 T cell receptor beta chains below was sequenced from the same sample in a study of T-cell reconstitution after alpha-beta-depleted transplantation in children listed by TCRdb under 2016. Taken with the paper, the label for treatment or condition translates to: allogeneic hematopoietic cell transplantation with graft depleted of TCRalphabeta T cells and CD19 B cells. Libraries were made using PCR. Sequencing instrument: Illumina HiSeq 2500. To normalize quantification of the TCRbeta repertoire, the TCR libraries were built with molecular barcoding that relied on unique molecular identifiers. Using fastp trimming at Q25 and MiXCR clonotype assembly, TCRdb reanalyzed the public sequencing data and kept in-frame beta chains. Entries are consolidated by CDR3 protein sequence, retaining the most common genes and DNA. Here the sample has approximately 210,000 distinct CDR3 sequences; roughly 18% occur a single time. Roughly two fifths of the sample belongs to the ten largest clones.

The sample was PBMCs, mostly from graft donor cells, taken 360 days after TCRalphabeta/CD19-depleted stem cell transplant. The receptors originated from a male patient under 10 years old who had a stem cell transplant for acute lymphoblastic leukemia, so the T cells may come from the graft donor.

The gene calls are TRBV2 and TRBJ2-1; weak D call: TRBD1 (5 bases). This CDR3 is built from 11 residues. Germline V gene data show CDR1 as SNHLY and CDR2 as FYNNEI. V was trimmed by 8 bases and J by 12 bases, leaving 14 bases between them. The CDR3: CASADQGGQFF. The CDR3 DNA follows: TGTGCCAGCGCGGATCAGGGTGGGCAGTTCTTC.

This clonotype was seen a few times. This chain joins TRBV7-9 and TRBJ2-4; D gene unclear. This CDR3 has 12 residues. The V and J ends lost 1 base and 6 bases respectively, with 4 bases between them. CDR1 and CDR2 (germline): SEHNR, FQNEAQ (reference sequence). CDR3 region: CASSLDPNIQYF. The CDR3 DNA follows: TGTGCCAGCAGCTTAGACCCAAACATTCAGTACTTC.

The J gene is TRBJ2-7, the V gene TRBV27; 8 positions match TRBD1. V shed 3 bases and J 2 bases; nucleotides not matched to a gene: 6. Germline V gene data show CDR1 as MNHEY and CDR2 as SMNVEV (reference sequence). The CDR3 sequence is 15 residues long. CDR3 nucleotides: TGTGCCAGCAGTTTTACGGTGACAGGGGCCTACGAGCAGTACTTC. It yields the protein CASSFTVTGAYEQYF.

The chain has TRBV5-1 and TRBJ2-2; TRBD1 matches at 8 bases. The J segment lost 3 bases and the V segment lost 4 bases, leaving 5 bases of the junction unmatched. CDR3 length equals 15 residues. Germline V lookup: CDR1 SGHRS, CDR2 YFSETQ. DNA for the CDR3: TGCGCCAGCAGCACGGGACAGGAGTACACCGGGGAGCTGTTTTTT. This gives the protein CASSTGQEYTGELFF. Drawing the rest from reference TRBV5-1 and TRBJ2-2, the complete variable domain is KAGVTQTPRYLIKTRGQQVTLSCSPISGHRSVSWYQQTPGQGLQFLFEYFSETQRNKGNFPGRFSGRQFSNSRSEMNVSTLELGDSALYLCASSTGQEYTGELFFGEGSRLTVL.

This clonotype appeared a few times. CDR3 coding DNA: TGTGCTAGTGGTTTTCACGTGGGAGAGACCCAGTACTTC. It codes for CASGFHVGETQYF. V and J are TRBV12-5 and TRBJ2-5; no reliable D call. Trimming removed 3 bases at V and 4 bases at J, with 9 bases between. The CDR3 has 13 amino acids. Per the germline V gene, CDR1 is LGHNT and CDR2 is FRNRAP.

The CDR3 reads CASSYSSVGGANQPQHF. The DNA of the CDR3 is TGTGCCAGCAGTTACTCGAGCGTCGGTGGGGCAAATCAGCCCCAGCATTTT. The genes are TRBV6-5 and TRBJ1-5; weak D call: TRBD1 (5 bases). The CDR3 is 17 amino acids. The V gene's germline CDR1 is MNHEY and CDR2 SVGAGI. V was trimmed by 0 bases and J by 4 bases, leaving 16 bases between them.

V usage is TRBV10-3 and J usage is TRBJ2-5; 8 bases fit TRBD2. The germline V gene encodes CDR1 ENHRY and CDR2 SYGVKD. The CDR3 runs 14 residues. The V and J ends lost 0 bases and 4 bases, in that order; junction bases with no gene match: 1. The CDR3 here is CAISESRGVETQYF. For the CDR3, the DNA is TGTGCCATCAGTGAGTCGCGGGGGGTAGAGACCCAGTACTTC.

This clonotype was observed once. DNA for the CDR3: TGTGCCAGCAGCTCTACCGGGACAGGGAACACTGAAGCTTTCTTT. The encoded protein is CASSSTGTGNTEAFF. This chain links TRBV5-8 with TRBJ1-1; 8 positions match TRBD1. This CDR3 spans 15 amino acids. The germline gives CDR1 SGHTS, CDR2 YDEGEE. J lost 1 base, V lost 3 bases, and 5 bases had no gene match.

A few counts support this clonotype. The chain joins TRBV28 to TRBJ1-5; D ambiguous. V was clipped by 7 bases and J by 11 bases, with 15 bases between them. The CDR3 consists of 12 residues. The germline V gene encodes CDR1 MDHEN and CDR2 SYDVKM. The CDR3 nucleotides read TGTGCCAGCACCCAGCCGGCGGGGTCCCAGCATTTT. It translates to CASTQPAGSQHF.

The table lists this clonotype with a few counts. The J gene is TRBJ1-2, the V gene TRBV6-1, with D possibly being TRBD1 (5 bases). Germline CDR1 reads MNHNS; CDR2 reads SASEGT. Trimming took 11 bases from V and 0 from J, leaving 13 bases between them. The CDR3 sequence is 13 residues long. This CDR3 reads CAGRQTANYGYTF. In DNA form, the CDR3 reads TGTGCCGGAAGACAGACAGCTAACTATGGCTACACCTTC.

The chain uses TRBV7-2 and TRBJ2-2, with TRBD2 matching over 11 bases. The CDR3 extends over 14 amino acids. V was pared by 6 bases and J by 5 bases, with 2 bases of the junction left unmatched. Germline assignment: CDR1 SGHTA and CDR2 FQGNSA. Written as DNA, the CDR3 is TGTGCCAGCAGTAGCGGGGGGGCGACCGGGGAGCTGTTTTTT. Translated, it gives CASSSGGATGELFF.

This clonotype was detected only a few times. The V gene is TRBV7-9, the J gene TRBJ1-2; D may be TRBD1 (5 bases). CDR1 and CDR2 (germline): SEHNR, FQNEAQ (reference sequence). Trimming stripped 1 base from V and 7 bases from J, with 13 bases between. The CDR3 has 14 amino acids. The CDR3 nucleotides are TGTGCCAGCAGCTTAGGGGGCCTCTCTATTGGCTACACCTTC. This encodes CASSLGGLSIGYTF.

This rearrangement joins TRBV4-2 to TRBJ2-5; D call uncertain. There are 13 residues in the CDR3. V was shortened by 0 bases and J by 4 bases, with 6 bases between the two germline ends. Germline CDR1 and CDR2: LGHNA and YNFKEQ. The CDR3 region is CASSQDTRETQYF. The CDR3 bases are TGTGCCAGCAGCCAAGACACTCGAGAGACCCAGTACTTC.

This clonotype came up a few times. V is TRBV20-1 and J is TRBJ2-7; TRBD1 matches 7 bases. Germline V CDR1 and CDR2: DFQATT, SNEGSKA (reference sequence). Unmatched junction bases numbered 5, after V lost 6 bases and J lost 3 bases. The CDR3 is made up of 12 amino acids. The CDR3, as DNA: TGCAGTGCGAAACAGGGGTACTACGAGCAGTACTTC. This encodes CSAKQGYYEQYF.

The chain couples TRBV5-1 to TRBJ2-7; unclear D gene. V was shortened by 4 bases and J by 3 bases, with 14 bases between the two germline ends. This CDR3 is 14 amino acids long. CDR1 SGHRS and CDR2 YFSETQ come from the germline V gene. As DNA, the CDR3 is TGCGCCAGCAGCCCGTCGGACCAAATCTACGAGCAGTACTTC. It translates to CASSPSDQIYEQYF.

This clonotype came up a few times. V is TRBV6-2 or TRBV6-3 and J is TRBJ2-1; possible D gene TRBD2, 5 bases. The CDR3 sequence is 17 residues long. CDR1 is MNHEY and CDR2 is SVGEGT in the germline V gene. The V end lost 6 bases, the J end lost 0 bases, and 18 bases lay between the germline ends. The CDR3 region has the DNA TGTGCCAGCAGCTCGCCTCACGGGGTGAGCTCCTACAATGAGCAGTTCTTC. This sequence encodes CASSSPHGVSSYNEQFF.

The chain is built from TRBV4-2 and TRBJ2-1; 10 nucleotides match TRBD2. J gave up 8 bases and V 1 base, and 8 bases lay outside the gene matches. The CDR3 contains 16 residues. Germline CDR1 LGHNA, CDR2 YNFKEQ. In DNA form, the CDR3 reads TGTGCCAGCAGCCAAGTTCCAGCGGGGGGGGGCGATGAGCAGTTCTTC. Translating it yields CASSQVPAGGGDEQFF.

In its sample, this clonotype was seen a few times. The rearrangement links TRBV7-2 to TRBJ2-5; TRBD2 matches 7 bases. Germline V gene lookup returns CDR1 SGHTA and CDR2 FQGNSA. Losses at the gene ends were 2 bases for V and 7 bases for J; bases not matched to a gene: 7. This CDR3 comprises 14 residues. The CDR3 region is CASSLTGTTGTQYF. The CDR3 DNA sequence: TGTGCCAGCAGCTTAACCGGGACTACTGGGACCCAGTACTTC.

The genes are TRBV6-5 and TRBJ2-5; D possibly matches TRBD1 or TRBD2 (6 bases each). Germline lookup yields CDR1 MNHEY and CDR2 SVGAGI. V shed 5 bases and J shed 2 bases, with 15 bases lying between them. The CDR3 is 15 amino acids. The CDR3 sequence is CASSQGGGVQETQYF. In DNA form, the CDR3 reads TGTGCCAGCAGTCAAGGGGGAGGAGTTCAAGAGACCCAGTACTTC.

The chain employs TRBV10-3 and TRBJ2-7, with 8 bases lining up with TRBD1. The CDR3 has 12 amino acids. The trim removed 7 bases at V and 4 bases at J, leaving 3 bases unmatched. Germline CDR1 ENHRY, CDR2 SYGVKD. The CDR3 here is CAITGQGYEQYF. The CDR3 region has the DNA TGTGCCATCACAGGACAGGGTTACGAGCAGTACTTC.

This clonotype came up a few times. CDR3 in DNA: TGTGCCAGCAGGCAAGATTGGGGCAATCAGCCCCAGCATTTT. Amino acid sequence: CASRQDWGNQPQHF. V usage is TRBV27 and J usage is TRBJ1-5; D not certain. Germline values: CDR1 MNHEY, CDR2 SMNVEV (reference sequence). Deletions cut 6 bases from V and 2 bases from J, with 11 bases between. This CDR3 is 14 amino acids long.

This chain connects TRBV6-5 to TRBJ1-1; 10 bases agree with TRBD1. The CDR3 runs to 17 residues. The V segment lost 6 bases and the J segment 1 base; nucleotides outside the gene matches: 11. From germline, CDR1 is MNHEY and CDR2 SVGAGI. CDR3 nucleotides: TGTGCCAGCAGGGGACCGGGACAGGGGTCCTGGAACACTGAAGCTTTCTTT. Residues: CASRGPGQGSWNTEAFF.

The chain links TRBV7-9 to TRBJ1-5; 7 bases match TRBD1. Trimming removed 5 bases from V and 9 bases from J; junction bases left unmatched: 10. This CDR3 comprises 14 residues. Germline values: CDR1 SEHNR, CDR2 FQNEAQ (reference sequence). The CDR3 spells CASSAPTGELPQHF. The DNA for the CDR3 is TGTGCCAGCAGCGCACCCACAGGGGAACTGCCCCAGCATTTT.

The sample holds a few counts of this clonotype. This rearrangement joins TRBV10-2 to TRBJ2-2; D could derive from TRBD1 or TRBD2 (5 bases each). From germline, CDR1 is WSHSY and CDR2 SAAADI. Trimming took off 7 bases at V and 3 bases at J, with 12 bases between the two ends. The CDR3 consists of 14 residues. In DNA form, the CDR3 reads TGCGCCAGCAACCCAGGGAGCGACACCGGGGAGCTGTTTTTT. Its translation: CASNPGSDTGELFF.

This clonotype has just a few counts. The chain employs TRBV11-2 and TRBJ2-7; 8 nucleotides match TRBD1. CDR1 and CDR2 from the germline V gene are SGHAT and FQNNGV. This CDR3 region has 18 residues. The V and J ends lost 2 bases and 2 bases, in that order; junction bases with no gene match: 14. The CDR3 is CASSLSPPYRGKTYEQYF. The CDR3 DNA is TGTGCCAGCAGCTTATCCCCACCGTACAGGGGGAAGACCTACGAGCAGTACTTC.

This chain connects TRBV29-1 to TRBJ1-1; unclear D gene. The germline CDR1 and CDR2 sequences are SQVTM and ANQGSEA. CDR3 length: 12 residues. The V gene lost 8 bases and the J gene lost 0 bases, with 10 bases spanning the gap. The CDR3 here is CSPRVVNTEAFF. The CDR3 coding sequence is TGCAGCCCGCGGGTCGTGAACACTGAAGCTTTCTTT.

The J gene is TRBJ1-2, the V gene TRBV7-9, with no clear D. Trimming took off 4 bases at V and 1 base at J, with 13 bases between the two ends. The CDR3 has 15 residues. Germline lookup yields CDR1 SEHNR and CDR2 FQNEAQ (reference sequence). CDR3 sequence (DNA): TGTGCCAGCAGCTCCGACCCGGCGCATAACTATGGCTACACCTTC. It codes for CASSSDPAHNYGYTF.

The genes are TRBV15 and TRBJ2-7; D may be TRBD1 (6 bases). The CDR3 is 18 residues long. Looked up from germline, CDR1 is LNHNV and CDR2 is YYDKDF (reference sequence). Trimming pared 3 bases from V and 2 bases from J, leaving 23 bases between. This CDR3 is CATSSLLTGPWDTYEQYF. CDR3 in DNA: TGTGCCACCAGCAGTCTTCTTACCGGACCCTGGGACACCTACGAGCAGTACTTC.

The rearrangement joins TRBV3-1 to TRBJ2-1; unclear D gene. The CDR3 is 14 residues long. V lost 4 bases to trimming and J lost 6 bases, with 13 bases between them. Germline loops: CDR1 LGHDT, CDR2 YNNKEL (reference sequence). The DNA of the CDR3 is TGTGCCAGCAGCCCCCCGCTCCCCCCCAATGAGCAGTTCTTC. Translation gives CASSPPLPPNEQFF.

This clonotype occurred a few times. The V call is TRBV27, the J call TRBJ1-1; possibly TRBD1 for D (5 bases). With 8 bases removed from V and 7 bases from J, the gap between germline ends came to 20 bases. Germline values: CDR1 MNHEY, CDR2 SMNVEV (reference sequence). The CDR3 consists of 14 residues. The chain's CDR3 is CASSLGDYSGEAFF. CDR3 DNA sequence: TGTGCCAGCTCTCTGGGGGATTACTCCGGTGAAGCTTTCTTT.

This chain links TRBV7-9 with TRBJ2-7; 7 bases line up with TRBD2. Germline CDR1 is SEHNR and CDR2 is FQNEAQ (reference sequence). Germline trimming cut 7 bases from V and 2 bases from J; bases unmatched to any gene: 11. The CDR3 contains 15 residues. The CDR3 loop reads CASNLGGSPTYEQYF. CDR3 sequence (DNA): TGTGCCAGCAACTTGGGCGGGAGCCCCACCTACGAGCAGTACTTC.